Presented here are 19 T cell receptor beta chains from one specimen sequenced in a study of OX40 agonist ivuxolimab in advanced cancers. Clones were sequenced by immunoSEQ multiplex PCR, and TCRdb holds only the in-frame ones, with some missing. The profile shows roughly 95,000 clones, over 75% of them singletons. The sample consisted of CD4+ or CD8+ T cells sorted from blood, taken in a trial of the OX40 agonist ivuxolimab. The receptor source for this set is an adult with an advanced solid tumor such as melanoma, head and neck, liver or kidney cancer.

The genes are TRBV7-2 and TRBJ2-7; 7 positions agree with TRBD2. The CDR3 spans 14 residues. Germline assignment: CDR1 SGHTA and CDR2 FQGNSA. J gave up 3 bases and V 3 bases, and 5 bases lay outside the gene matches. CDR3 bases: TGTGCCAGCAGCTTCGGGAGGACTAACTACGAGCAGTACTTC. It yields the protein CASSFGRTNYEQYF.

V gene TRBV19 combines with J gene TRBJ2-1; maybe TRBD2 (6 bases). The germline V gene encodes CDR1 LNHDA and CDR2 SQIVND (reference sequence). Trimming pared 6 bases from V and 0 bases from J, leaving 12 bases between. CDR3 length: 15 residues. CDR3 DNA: TGTGCCAGTAGCCCGGTAGCGGTCTCCTACAATGAGCAGTTCTTC. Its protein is CASSPVAVSYNEQFF.

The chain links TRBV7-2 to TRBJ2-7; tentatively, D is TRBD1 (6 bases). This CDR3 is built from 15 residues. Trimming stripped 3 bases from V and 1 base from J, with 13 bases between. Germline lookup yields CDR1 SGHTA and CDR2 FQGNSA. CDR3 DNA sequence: TGTGCCAGCAGCTTTAACCCCGACAGGTCCTACGAGCAGTACTTC. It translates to CASSFNPDRSYEQYF.

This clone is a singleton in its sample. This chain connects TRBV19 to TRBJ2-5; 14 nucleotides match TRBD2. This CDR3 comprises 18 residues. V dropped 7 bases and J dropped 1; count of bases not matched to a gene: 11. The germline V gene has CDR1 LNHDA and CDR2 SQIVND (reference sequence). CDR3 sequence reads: CASNTPGTSGSFQETQYF. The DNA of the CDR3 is TGTGCCAGTAACACTCCCGGGACTAGCGGGAGCTTCCAAGAGACCCAGTACTTC. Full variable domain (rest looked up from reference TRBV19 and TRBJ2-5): DGGITQSPKYLFRKEGQNVTLSCEQNLNHDAMYWYRQDPGQGLRLIYYSQIVNDFQKGDIAEGYSVSREKKESFPLTVTSAQKNPTAFYLCASNTPGTSGSFQETQYFGPGTRLLVL.

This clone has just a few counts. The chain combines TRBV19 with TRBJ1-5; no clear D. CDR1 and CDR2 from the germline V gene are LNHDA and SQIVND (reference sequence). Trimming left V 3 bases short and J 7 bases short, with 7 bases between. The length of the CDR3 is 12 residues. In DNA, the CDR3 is TGTGCCAGTAGTATTCCTAGGCAGCCCCAGCATTTT. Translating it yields CASSIPRQPQHF.

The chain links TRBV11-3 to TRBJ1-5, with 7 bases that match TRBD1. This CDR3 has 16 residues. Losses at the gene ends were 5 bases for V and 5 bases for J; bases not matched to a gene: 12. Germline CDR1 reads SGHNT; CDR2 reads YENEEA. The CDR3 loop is CASSPGTAPGDQPQHF. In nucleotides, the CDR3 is TGTGCCAGCAGCCCCGGGACAGCCCCGGGGGATCAGCCCCAGCATTTT.

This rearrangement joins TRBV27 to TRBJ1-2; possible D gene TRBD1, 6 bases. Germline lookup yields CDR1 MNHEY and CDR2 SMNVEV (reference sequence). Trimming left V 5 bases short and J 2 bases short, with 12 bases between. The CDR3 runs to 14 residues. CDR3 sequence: CASSPWTDNYGYTF. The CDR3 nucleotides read TGTGCCAGCAGTCCTTGGACAGACAACTATGGCTACACCTTC.

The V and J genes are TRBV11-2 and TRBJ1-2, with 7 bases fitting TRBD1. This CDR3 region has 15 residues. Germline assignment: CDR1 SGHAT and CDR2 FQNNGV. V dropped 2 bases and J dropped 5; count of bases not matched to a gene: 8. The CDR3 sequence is CASSLPPTGLYGYTF. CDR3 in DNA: TGTGCCAGCAGCTTACCCCCGACAGGGTTGTATGGCTACACCTTC.

DNA of the CDR3: TGTGCCAGCAGTGGTTCGGGCGCAGGTACCGAGACCCAGTACTTC. Translation: CASSGSGAGTETQYF. This rearrangement joins TRBV6-1 to TRBJ2-5; D is unresolved. This CDR3 is built from 15 residues. Germline V gives CDR1 MNHNS, CDR2 SASEGT. Trimming pared 4 bases from V and 5 bases from J, leaving 17 bases between.

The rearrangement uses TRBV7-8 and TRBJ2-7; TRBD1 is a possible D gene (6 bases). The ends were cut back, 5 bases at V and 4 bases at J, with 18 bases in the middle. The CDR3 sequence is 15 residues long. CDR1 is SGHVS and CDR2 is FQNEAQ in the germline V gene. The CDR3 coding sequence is TGTGCCAGCAGCCAAAACAGGGAATATACTTACGAGCAGTACTTC. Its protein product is CASSQNREYTYEQYF.

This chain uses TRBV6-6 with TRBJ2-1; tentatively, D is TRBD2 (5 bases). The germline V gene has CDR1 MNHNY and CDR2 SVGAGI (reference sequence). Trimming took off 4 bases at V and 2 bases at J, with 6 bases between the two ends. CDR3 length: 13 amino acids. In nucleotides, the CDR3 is TGTGCCAGCAGTTCTAGCACCTACAATGAGCAGTTCTTC. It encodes CASSSSTYNEQFF.

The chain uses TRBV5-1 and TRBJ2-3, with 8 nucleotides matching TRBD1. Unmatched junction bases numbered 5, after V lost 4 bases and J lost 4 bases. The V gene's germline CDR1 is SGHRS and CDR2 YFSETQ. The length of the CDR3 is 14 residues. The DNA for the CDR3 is TGCGCCAGCAGCCCAGGACAGGGTCCAGATACGCAGTATTTT. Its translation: CASSPGQGPDTQYF.

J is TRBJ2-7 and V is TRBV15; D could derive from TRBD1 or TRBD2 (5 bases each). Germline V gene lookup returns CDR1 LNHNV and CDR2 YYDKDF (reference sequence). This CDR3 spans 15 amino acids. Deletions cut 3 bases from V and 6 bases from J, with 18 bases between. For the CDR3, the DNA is TGTGCCACCAGCAGTCTTGGGACCCCCCCCGGCGAGCAGTACTTC. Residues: CATSSLGTPPGEQYF.

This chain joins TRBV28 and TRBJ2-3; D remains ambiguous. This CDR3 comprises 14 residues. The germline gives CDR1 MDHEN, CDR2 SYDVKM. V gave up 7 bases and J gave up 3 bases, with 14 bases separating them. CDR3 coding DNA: TGTGCCAGCATCCTGAACTCCGGGACAGATACGCAGTATTTT. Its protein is CASILNSGTDTQYF.

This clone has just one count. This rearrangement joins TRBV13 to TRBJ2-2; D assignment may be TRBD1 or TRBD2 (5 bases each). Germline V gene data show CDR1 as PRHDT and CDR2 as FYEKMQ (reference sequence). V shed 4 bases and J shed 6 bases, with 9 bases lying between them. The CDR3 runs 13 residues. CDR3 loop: CASSSQGAGELFF. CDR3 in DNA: TGTGCCAGCAGCTCGCAGGGAGCCGGGGAGCTGTTTTTT.

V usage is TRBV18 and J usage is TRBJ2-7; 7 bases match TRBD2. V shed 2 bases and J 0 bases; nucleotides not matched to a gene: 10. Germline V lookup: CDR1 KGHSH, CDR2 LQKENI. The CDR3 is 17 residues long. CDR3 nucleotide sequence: TGTGCCAGCTCACCATTTGCGGTCGGGGGGAGCTCCTACGAGCAGTACTTC. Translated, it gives CASSPFAVGGSSYEQYF.

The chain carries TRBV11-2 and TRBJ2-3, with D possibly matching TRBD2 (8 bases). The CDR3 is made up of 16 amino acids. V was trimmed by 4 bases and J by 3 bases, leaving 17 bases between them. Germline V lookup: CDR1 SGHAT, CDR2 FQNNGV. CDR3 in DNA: TGTGCCAGCAGCTCAGGGGACAGCGGGAGTACAGATACGCAGTATTTT. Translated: CASSSGDSGSTDTQYF.

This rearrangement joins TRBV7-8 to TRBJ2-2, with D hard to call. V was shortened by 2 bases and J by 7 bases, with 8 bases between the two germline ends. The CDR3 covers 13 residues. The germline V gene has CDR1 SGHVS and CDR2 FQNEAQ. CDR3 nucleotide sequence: TGTGCCAGCAGCTTATGGGAACACGGGGAGCTGTTTTTT. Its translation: CASSLWEHGELFF.

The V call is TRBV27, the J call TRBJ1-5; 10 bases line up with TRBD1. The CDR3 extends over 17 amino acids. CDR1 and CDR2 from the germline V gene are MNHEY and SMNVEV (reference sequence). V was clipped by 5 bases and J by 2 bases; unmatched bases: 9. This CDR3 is CASSPDRGRAGNQPQHF. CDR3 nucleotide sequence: TGTGCCAGCAGTCCTGACAGGGGGCGAGCGGGCAATCAGCCCCAGCATTTT.